This TCR beta chain was identified during a study of glioma-infiltrating T cells. The sample holds a few counts of this clonotype. Its target is not known. Study-wide findings and caveats: Tissue-blood divergence was below expectation in non-neoplastic patients, above in gliomas. Tissue and blood shared very few CDR3 sequences.

V lost 0 bases and J 3 bases, leaving 12 bases between the germline ends. The CDR3 is 16 amino acids. Germline V gene lookup returns CDR1 MNHEY and CDR2 SVGEGT. The iRepertoire nested amplicon-rescue multiplex PCR amplified TCR alpha and beta CDR3s from RNA. Input was roughly 85-400 ng of tissue mRNA or PBMC total RNA. In TCRdb, the multiplex PCR reads were re-called with MiXCR into one record per CDR3 protein. The table includes around 130,000 distinct CDR3 sequences, around 25% detected once. This clonotype was obtained from a human donor with low-grade glioma or glioblastoma, undergoing nonglioma brain surgery, or in good health (not recorded which). The V and J genes are TRBV6-2 or TRBV6-3 and TRBJ2-4; D not certain. What was sequenced was glioma tissue, nonneoplastic brain tissue, or PBMCs (not recorded which). CDR3 in DNA: TGTGCCAGCAGTTACTCCACCGTTTCGGGCAAAAACATTCAGTACTTC. Translating it yields CASSYSTVSGKNIQYF.